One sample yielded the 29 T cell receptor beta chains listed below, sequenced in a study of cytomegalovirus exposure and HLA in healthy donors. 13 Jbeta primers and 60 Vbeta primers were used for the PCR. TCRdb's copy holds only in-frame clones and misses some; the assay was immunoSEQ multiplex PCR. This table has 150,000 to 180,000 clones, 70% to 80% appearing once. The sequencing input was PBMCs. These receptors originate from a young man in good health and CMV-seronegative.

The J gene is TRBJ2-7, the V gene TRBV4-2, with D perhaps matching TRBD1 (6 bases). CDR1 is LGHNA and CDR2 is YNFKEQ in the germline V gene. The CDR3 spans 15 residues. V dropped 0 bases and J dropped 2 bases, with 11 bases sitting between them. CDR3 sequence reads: CASSQDLGATYEQYF. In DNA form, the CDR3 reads TGTGCCAGCAGCCAAGATTTGGGGGCTACCTACGAGCAGTACTTC.

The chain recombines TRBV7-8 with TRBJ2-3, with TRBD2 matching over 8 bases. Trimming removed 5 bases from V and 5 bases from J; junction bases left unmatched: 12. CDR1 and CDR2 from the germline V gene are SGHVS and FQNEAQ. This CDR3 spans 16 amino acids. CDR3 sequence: CASSPLRAGVKDTQYF. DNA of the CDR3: TGTGCCAGCAGCCCCCTGAGAGCGGGGGTTAAAGATACGCAGTATTTT. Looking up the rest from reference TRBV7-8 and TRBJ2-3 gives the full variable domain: GAGVSQSPRYKVAKRGQDVALRCDPISGHVSLFWYQQALGQGPEFLTYFQNEAQLDKSGLPSDRFFAERPEGSVSTLKIQRTQQEDSAVYLCASSPLRAGVKDTQYFGPGTRLTVL.

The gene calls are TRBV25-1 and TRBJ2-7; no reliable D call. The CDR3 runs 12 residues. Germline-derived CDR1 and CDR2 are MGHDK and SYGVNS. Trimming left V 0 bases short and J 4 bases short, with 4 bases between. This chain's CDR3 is CASSEYLYEQYF. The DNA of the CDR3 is TGTGCCAGCAGTGAATATCTGTACGAGCAGTACTTC.

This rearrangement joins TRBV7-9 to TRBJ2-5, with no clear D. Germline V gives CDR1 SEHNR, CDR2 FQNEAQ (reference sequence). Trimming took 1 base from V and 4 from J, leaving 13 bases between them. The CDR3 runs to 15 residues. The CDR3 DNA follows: TGTGCCAGCAGCTTAGTGGCGAGGATGGGAGAGACCCAGTACTTC. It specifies CASSLVARMGETQYF.

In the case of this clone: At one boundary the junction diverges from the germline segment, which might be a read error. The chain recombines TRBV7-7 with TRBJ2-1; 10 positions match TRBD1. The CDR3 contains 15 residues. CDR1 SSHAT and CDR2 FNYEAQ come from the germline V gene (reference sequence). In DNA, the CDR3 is TGTGCTAGCAGCTTAGACGGACAGGGGGTCGGTGAGCAGTTCTTC. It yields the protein CASSLDGQGVGEQFF.

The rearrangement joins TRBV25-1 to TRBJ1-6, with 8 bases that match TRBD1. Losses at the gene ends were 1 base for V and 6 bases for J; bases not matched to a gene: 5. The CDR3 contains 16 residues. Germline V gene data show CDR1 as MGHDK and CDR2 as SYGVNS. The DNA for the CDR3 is TGTGCCAGCAGTGAATCGGGCAGGGGGCGTAATTCACCCCTCCACTTT. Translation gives CASSESGRGRNSPLHF.

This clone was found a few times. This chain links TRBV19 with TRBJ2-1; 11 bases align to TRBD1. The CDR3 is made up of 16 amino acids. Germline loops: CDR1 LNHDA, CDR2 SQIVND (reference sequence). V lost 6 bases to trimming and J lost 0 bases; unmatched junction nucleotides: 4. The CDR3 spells CASRPGQGASYNEQFF. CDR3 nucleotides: TGTGCCAGTAGACCCGGACAGGGGGCCTCCTACAATGAGCAGTTCTTC.

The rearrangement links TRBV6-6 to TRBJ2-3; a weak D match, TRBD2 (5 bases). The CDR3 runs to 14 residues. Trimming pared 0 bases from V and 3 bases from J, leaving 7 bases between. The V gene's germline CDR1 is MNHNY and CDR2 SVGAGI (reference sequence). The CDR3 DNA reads TGTGCCAGCAGTTACTCGAGAGGGACAGATACGCAGTATTTT. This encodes CASSYSRGTDTQYF.

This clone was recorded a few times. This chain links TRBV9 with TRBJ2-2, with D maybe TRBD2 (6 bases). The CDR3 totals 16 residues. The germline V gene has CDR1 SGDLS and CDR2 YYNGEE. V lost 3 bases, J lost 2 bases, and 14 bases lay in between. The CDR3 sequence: CASSGRNGGNTGELFF. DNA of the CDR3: TGTGCCAGCAGCGGCAGGAACGGGGGAAACACCGGGGAGCTGTTTTTT.

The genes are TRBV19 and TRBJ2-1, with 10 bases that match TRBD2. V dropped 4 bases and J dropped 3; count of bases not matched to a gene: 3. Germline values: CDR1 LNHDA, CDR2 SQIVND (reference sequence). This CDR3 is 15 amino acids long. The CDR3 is CASSKLAGFYNEQFF. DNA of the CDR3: TGTGCCAGTAGTAAACTAGCGGGGTTCTACAATGAGCAGTTCTTC. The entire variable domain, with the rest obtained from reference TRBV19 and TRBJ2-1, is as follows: DGGITQSPKYLFRKEGQNVTLSCEQNLNHDAMYWYRQDPGQGLRLIYYSQIVNDFQKGDIAEGYSVSREKKESFPLTVTSAQKNPTAFYLCASSKLAGFYNEQFFGPGTRLTVL.

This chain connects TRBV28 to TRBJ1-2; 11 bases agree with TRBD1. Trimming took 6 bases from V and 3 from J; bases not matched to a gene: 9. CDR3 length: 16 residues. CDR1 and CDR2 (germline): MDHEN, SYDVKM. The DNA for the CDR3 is TGTGCCAGCAGCGTCCTCTCGGGACAGGGGGACTATGGCTACACCTTC. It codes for CASSVLSGQGDYGYTF.

The DNA of the CDR3 is TGTGCCAGCAGTCCATGGGGGACAGACTCTTACGAGCAGTACTTC. It yields the protein CASSPWGTDSYEQYF. V gene TRBV6-1 combines with J gene TRBJ2-7, with 7 bases that match TRBD1. Looked up from germline, CDR1 is MNHNS and CDR2 is SASEGT. The V segment lost 5 bases and the J segment 4 bases; nucleotides outside the gene matches: 11. This CDR3 has 15 amino acids.

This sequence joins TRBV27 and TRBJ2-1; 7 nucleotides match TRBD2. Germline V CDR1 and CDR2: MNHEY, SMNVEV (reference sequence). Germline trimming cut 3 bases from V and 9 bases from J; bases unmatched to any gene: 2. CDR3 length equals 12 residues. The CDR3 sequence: CASSFTGGEQFF. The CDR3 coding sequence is TGTGCCAGCAGTTTCACGGGAGGTGAGCAGTTCTTC.

The CDR3 DNA reads as TGTGCCAGCACCCGGAGGGGGCTCCGTAAGGACACCATATATTTT. Translated, it gives CASTRRGLRKDTIYF. The chain links TRBV28 to TRBJ1-3; TRBD1 agrees at 7 bases. In germline, CDR1 is MDHEN, CDR2 SYDVKM. The CDR3 length is 15 residues. V was pared by 7 bases and J by 8 bases, with 14 bases of the junction left unmatched.

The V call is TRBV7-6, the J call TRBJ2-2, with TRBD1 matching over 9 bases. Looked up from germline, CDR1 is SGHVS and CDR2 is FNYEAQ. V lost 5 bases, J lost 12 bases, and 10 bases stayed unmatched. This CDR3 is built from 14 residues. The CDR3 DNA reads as TGTGCCAGCAGCCTATTGACCGGGACAGGGAAGCTGTTTTTT. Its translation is CASSLLTGTGKLFF.

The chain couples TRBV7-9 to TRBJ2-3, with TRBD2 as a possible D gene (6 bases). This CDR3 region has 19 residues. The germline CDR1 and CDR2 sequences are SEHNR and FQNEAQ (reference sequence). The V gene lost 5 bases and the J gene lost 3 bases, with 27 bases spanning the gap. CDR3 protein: CASSPTLTGTPEGTDTQYF. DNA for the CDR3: TGTGCCAGCAGCCCAACTTTAACCGGGACTCCGGAGGGTACAGATACGCAGTATTTT.

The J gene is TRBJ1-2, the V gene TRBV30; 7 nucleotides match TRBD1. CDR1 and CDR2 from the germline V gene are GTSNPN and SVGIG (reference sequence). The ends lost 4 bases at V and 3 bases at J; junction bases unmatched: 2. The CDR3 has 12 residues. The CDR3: CAWTQGDYGYTF. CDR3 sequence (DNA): TGTGCCTGGACGCAGGGGGACTATGGCTACACCTTC.

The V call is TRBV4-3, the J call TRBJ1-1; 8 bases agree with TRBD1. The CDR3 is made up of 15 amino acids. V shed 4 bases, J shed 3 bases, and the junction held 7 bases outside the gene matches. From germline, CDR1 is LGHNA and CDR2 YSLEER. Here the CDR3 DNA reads TGCGCCAGCAGCCGAGTAGACAGGGGAGACACTGAAGCTTTCTTT. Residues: CASSRVDRGDTEAFF.

Written as DNA, the CDR3 is TGTGCCAGCAGCCAAGATCGGTTCTCCAGGGAAGAGACCCAGTACTTC. It is translated as CASSQDRFSREETQYF. The V gene is TRBV4-2, the J gene TRBJ2-5; a possible D gene is TRBD1 (5 bases). The germline V gene encodes CDR1 LGHNA and CDR2 YNFKEQ. The CDR3 has 16 amino acids. V gave up 0 bases and J gave up 3 bases, with 14 bases separating them.

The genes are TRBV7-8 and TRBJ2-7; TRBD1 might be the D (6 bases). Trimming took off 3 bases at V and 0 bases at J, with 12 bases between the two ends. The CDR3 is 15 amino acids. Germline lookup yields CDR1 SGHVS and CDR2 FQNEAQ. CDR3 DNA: TGTGCCAGCAGCTTGAGGAGGACAGCCTCCTACGAGCAGTACTTC. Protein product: CASSLRRTASYEQYF.

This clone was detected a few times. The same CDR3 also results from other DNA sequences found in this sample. CDR3 amino acids: CATSRGGQGGTEAFF. The CDR3 region has the DNA TGTGCCACCAGCAGAGGTGGACAGGGGGGCACTGAAGCTTTCTTT. The V gene is TRBV15, the J gene TRBJ1-1, with TRBD1 identical over 10 bases. Germline values: CDR1 LNHNV, CDR2 YYDKDF (reference sequence). The J segment lost 4 bases and the V segment lost 1 base, leaving 3 bases of the junction unmatched. The CDR3 is 15 amino acids.

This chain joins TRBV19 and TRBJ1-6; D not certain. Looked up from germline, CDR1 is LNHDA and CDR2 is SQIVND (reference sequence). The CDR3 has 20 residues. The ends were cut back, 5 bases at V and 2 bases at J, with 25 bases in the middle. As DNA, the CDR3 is TGTGCCAGTAGTGCTGAATTGGAGGCAGTCCTCAAGCCCTATAATTCACCCCTCCACTTT. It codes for CASSAELEAVLKPYNSPLHF. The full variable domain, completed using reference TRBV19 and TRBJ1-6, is DGGITQSPKYLFRKEGQNVTLSCEQNLNHDAMYWYRQDPGQGLRLIYYSQIVNDFQKGDIAEGYSVSREKKESFPLTVTSAQKNPTAFYLCASSAELEAVLKPYNSPLHFGNGTRLTVT.

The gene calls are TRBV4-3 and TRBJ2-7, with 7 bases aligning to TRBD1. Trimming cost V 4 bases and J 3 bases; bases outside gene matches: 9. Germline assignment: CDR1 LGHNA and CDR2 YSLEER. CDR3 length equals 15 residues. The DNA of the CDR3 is TGCGCCAGCAGCCGCGGACAGGAGACCCTCTACGAGCAGTACTTC. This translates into CASSRGQETLYEQYF.

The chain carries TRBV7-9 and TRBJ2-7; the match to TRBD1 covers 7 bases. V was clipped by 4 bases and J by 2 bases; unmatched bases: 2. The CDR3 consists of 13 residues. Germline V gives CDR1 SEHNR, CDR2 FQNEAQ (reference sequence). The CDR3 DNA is TGTGCCAGCAGCTGGGACAGCACCTACGAGCAGTACTTC. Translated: CASSWDSTYEQYF.

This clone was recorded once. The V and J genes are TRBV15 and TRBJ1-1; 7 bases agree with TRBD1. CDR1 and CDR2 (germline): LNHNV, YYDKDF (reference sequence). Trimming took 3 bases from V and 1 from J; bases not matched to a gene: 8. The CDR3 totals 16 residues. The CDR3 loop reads CATSRSSGQANTEAFF. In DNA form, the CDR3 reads TGTGCCACCAGCAGGTCAAGCGGACAGGCGAACACTGAAGCTTTCTTT.

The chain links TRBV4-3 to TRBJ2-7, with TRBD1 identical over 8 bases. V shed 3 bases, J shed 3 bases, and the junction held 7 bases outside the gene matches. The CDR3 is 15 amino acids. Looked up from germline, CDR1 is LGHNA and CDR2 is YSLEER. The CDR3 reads CASSHSGTGNYEQYF. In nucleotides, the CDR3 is TGCGCCAGCAGCCACTCCGGGACAGGAAACTACGAGCAGTACTTC.

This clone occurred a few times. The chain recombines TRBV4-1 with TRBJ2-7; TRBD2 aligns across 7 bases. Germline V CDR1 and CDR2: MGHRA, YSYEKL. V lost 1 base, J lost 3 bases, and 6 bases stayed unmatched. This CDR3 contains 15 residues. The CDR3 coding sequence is TGCGCCAGCAGCCAAGCACGGGGGGAAAACTACGAGCAGTACTTC. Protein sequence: CASSQARGENYEQYF.

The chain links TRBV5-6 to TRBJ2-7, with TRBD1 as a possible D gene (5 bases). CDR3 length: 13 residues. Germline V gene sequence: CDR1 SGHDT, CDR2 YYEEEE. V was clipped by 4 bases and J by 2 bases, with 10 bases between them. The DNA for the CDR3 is TGTGCCAGCAGCCCGACAGCCACCTACGAGCAGTACTTC. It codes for CASSPTATYEQYF.

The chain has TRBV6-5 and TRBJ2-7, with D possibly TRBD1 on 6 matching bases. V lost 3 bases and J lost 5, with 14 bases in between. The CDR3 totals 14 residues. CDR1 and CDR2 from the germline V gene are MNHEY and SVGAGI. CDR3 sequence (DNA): TGTGCCAGCAGTTATTTAGGGGCAGGGGACGAGCAGTACTTC. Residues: CASSYLGAGDEQYF.